A selection of T cell receptor beta chains follows, all from one sample in a study of shared clonotypes between healthy human individuals. Method: immunoSEQ multiplex PCR; TCRdb's copy keeps in-frame clones and lacks some. The sample carries approximately 940,000 clones, 76% recorded once. Sequenced material: memory CD4+ T cells sorted from blood. The source of these receptors is a man between 18 and 29 years old in good health. CDR3s include the opening cysteine and the closing phenylalanine or tryptophan. D genes are given only for firm matches. Size tells how often a clone was seen (once, few, many) or the class of an expanded clone, and some rows leave it out.

abundance	d_gene	v_gene	j_gene	CDR3nt	CDR3aa
once	TRBD1	TRBV19	TRBJ2-2	TGTGCCAGTAGTGGACAGGCGGGCACCGGGGAGCTGTTTTTT	CASSGQAGTGELFF
once	.	TRBV6-6	TRBJ2-1	TGTGCCAGCAGTTATTTAGAGAACAATGAGCAGTTCTTC	CASSYLENNEQFF
.	.	TRBV2	TRBJ2-1	TGTGCCAGCGCTAGGAATGAGCAGTTCTTC	CASARNEQFF
.	TRBD1	TRBV18	TRBJ1-2	TGTGCCAGCTCACCCCAGGGACAGGGGGAAATCTATGGCTACACCTTC	CASSPQGQGEIYGYTF
.	TRBD1	TRBV6-6	TRBJ1-3	TGTGCCAGCAGGGGGGGACAGGGCGAGAGCACCATATATTTT	CASRGGQGESTIYF
.	TRBD1	TRBV2	TRBJ1-5	TGTGCCAGCCACAGGGGCGCAGGCAATCAGCCCCAGCATTTT	CASHRGAGNQPQHF
.	.	TRBV25-1	TRBJ1-3	TGTGCCAGCAGTGAATGGGGGGGCCCCGGGGACACCATATATTTT	CASSEWGGPGDTIYF
few	.	TRBV5-1	TRBJ1-4	TGCGCCAGCAGCCCGGGGGTCGGAATACGGGAAAAACTGTTTTTT	CASSPGVGIREKLFF
few	.	TRBV27	TRBJ1-6	TGTGCCTGCGGGGGGAGCTCCTATAATTCACCCCTCCACTTT	CACGGSSYNSPLHF
.	.	TRBV10-2	TRBJ2-5	TGCGCCAGCACGCCCCTAGGGCGGGAGACCCAGTACTTC	CASTPLGRETQYF
.	.	TRBV9	TRBJ2-1	TGTGCCAGCAGCGAAGGACAAGGCACCTACAATGAGCAGTTCTTC	CASSEGQGTYNEQFF
.	TRBD1	TRBV7-2	TRBJ2-3	TGTGCCAGCAGCTTAGCCGGGACAGGGGGTGCAGATACGCAGTATTTT	CASSLAGTGGADTQYF
.	.	TRBV4-3	TRBJ2-7	TGCGCCAGCAGCCAATTTCGCGGACGCGCCTACGAGCAGTACTTC	CASSQFRGRAYEQYF
.	.	TRBV14	TRBJ2-3	TGTGCCAGCAGCCCTAGAGGGCGTCAAGGAGATACGCAGTATTTT	CASSPRGRQGDTQYF
once	TRBD2	TRBV5-1	TRBJ2-2	TGCGCCAGCAGCTTTACTAGCGGGGCCCCCGGGGAGCTGTTTTTT	CASSFTSGAPGELFF
.	.	TRBV9	TRBJ2-5	TGTGCCAGCACGAAGGTGCCGAGTTGGGAGACCCAGTACTTC	CASTKVPSWETQYF
.	.	TRBV18	TRBJ2-1	TGTGCCAGCTCACCTATTCGTGGACAGCACAATGAGCAGTTCTTC	CASSPIRGQHNEQFF
.	.	TRBV6-5	TRBJ2-4	TGTGCCACCCCGGAGGAAGCCAAAAACATTCAGTACTTC	CATPEEAKNIQYF
.	.	TRBV7-2	TRBJ1-1	TGTGCCAGCAGCTTAGCTTGGGGTTCCACTGAAGCTTTCTTT	CASSLAWGSTEAFF
.	.	TRBV7-9	TRBJ2-3	TGTGCCAGCAGCTTAGGAGAGGCGCGGGAAGGAGATACGCAGTATTTT	CASSLGEAREGDTQYF
.	.	TRBV27	TRBJ1-2	TGTGCCAGCAGCCTCACCTGGACGGCTAACTATGGCTACACCTTC	CASSLTWTANYGYTF
few	.	TRBV11-3	TRBJ1-1	TGTGCCAGCAGCTTAGATTTGGGGGGCGAACTGAACACTGAAGCTTTCTTT	CASSLDLGGELNTEAFF
.	TRBD2	TRBV4-3	TRBJ2-7	TGCGCCAGCAGCCGATCTAGCGGGAATTACGAGCAGTACTTC	CASSRSSGNYEQYF
.	TRBD1	TRBV5-5	TRBJ1-2	TGTGCCAGCAGTAAACCAGGGACAGGGACATATGGCTACACCTTC	CASSKPGTGTYGYTF
.	.	TRBV12-2	TRBJ1-2	TGTGCAAGTCGCTTAGCGAAGTACGAGCTTAACTATGGCTACACCTTC	CASRLAKYELNYGYTF
.	.	TRBV6-1	TRBJ2-1	TGTGCCAGCAGTGCAGGGGCTGGGACAAATGAGCAGTTCTTC	CASSAGAGTNEQFF
.	.	TRBV30	TRBJ2-6	TGTGCCTGGACCCTAAGTCTCTCTGGGGCCAACGTCCTGACTTTC	CAWTLSLSGANVLTF
.	.	TRBV19	TRBJ1-5	TGTGCCAGTAGCCTTCAAGGGAATCAGCCCCAGCATTTT	CASSLQGNQPQHF
.	.	TRBV5-4	TRBJ1-2	TGTGCCAGCAGCTTGGAGAGCCCTAACTATGGCTACACCTTC	CASSLESPNYGYTF
many	.	TRBV4-2	TRBJ2-2	TGTGCCAGCAGCCAGATCCAAAGCGACACCGGGGAGCTGTTTTTT	CASSQIQSDTGELFF
.	.	TRBV5-1	TRBJ2-7	TGCGCCAGCAGCTTGGACAGCAGACTCTACGAGCAGTACTTC	CASSLDSRLYEQYF
.	.	TRBV5-8	TRBJ2-1	TGTGCCAGCAGCCAGCTTTCAGGGGCCGCTTCCTACAATGAGCAGTTCTTC	CASSQLSGAASYNEQFF
.	TRBD2	TRBV11-3	TRBJ2-5	TGTGCCAGCAGCTCTGGACTAGCGGGTAACCAAGAGACCCAGTACTTC	CASSSGLAGNQETQYF
.	.	TRBV12-5	TRBJ2-5	TGTGCTAGTGGTCCTGGGACGGGCGGAGAGACCCAGTACTTC	CASGPGTGGETQYF
.	.	TRBV6-1	TRBJ2-7	TGTGCCAGCAGTGAAAGTAAAGGGGGGCGGTACGAGCAGTACTTC	CASSESKGGRYEQYF
.	.	TRBV11-2	TRBJ2-7	TGTGCCAGCAGCTTAATATACGGAGGGTCCAACGCGCAGTACTTC	CASSLIYGGSNAQYF
.	.	TRBV30	TRBJ2-1	TGTGCCTGGAGTGTAGGGTCCCCGGGGTATGAGCAGTTCTTC	CAWSVGSPGYEQFF
.	.	TRBV18	TRBJ1-1	TGTGCCAGCTCACCACCGAACGGGAACACTGAAGCTTTCTTT	CASSPPNGNTEAFF
.	.	TRBV18	TRBJ1-2	TGTGCCAGCTCACGGGGACCGATCTATGGCTACACCTTC	CASSRGPIYGYTF
.	.	TRBV6-1	TRBJ2-3	TGTGCCAGCAGTGAAGCCCCGTCAGGCAGGACGCAGTATTTT	CASSEAPSGRTQYF
.	.	TRBV6-5	TRBJ1-3	TGTGCCAGCAGTTGGGACCGAGGTGGAAACACCATATATTTT	CASSWDRGGNTIYF
.	.	TRBV28	TRBJ1-6	TGTGCCAGCAGTTTATTCGGGAATTCACCCCTCCACTTT	CASSLFGNSPLHF
.	TRBD1	TRBV10-2	TRBJ1-2	TGCGCCAGCAGTGAGGGACAGGGTCCCCACTATGGCTACACCTTC	CASSEGQGPHYGYTF